This T cell receptor (beta chain) is from a study of T cells after yellow fever vaccination. The wider study: The authors prepared low-cell-number fractions using SMART-Seq v4 Ultra Low Input.

The CDR3 is 14 amino acids. V gave up 6 bases and J gave up 5 bases; unmatched junction bases: 7. Germline V gives CDR1 MNHEY, CDR2 SVGEGT. 5'RACE template switching generated TCR cDNA, adding a universal primer site and UMIs. Using its own MiXCR run on the 5' RACE reads, TCRdb lists one record per CDR3 protein. The table lists about 260,000 distinct CDR3 sequences, roughly 5.2% of them singletons, with roughly 3.5% in the top ten. About this clonotype: Its antigen remains unidentified.

Study-wide points: Some clonotypes, a small share, were shared between CD4 and CD8 compartments.

The material was CD4+ T cells sorted from PBMCs, obtained on the day of the yellow fever booster vaccination. The clonotype was recovered from a young man who received the YFV17D yellow fever vaccine. V and J are TRBV6-2 or TRBV6-3 and TRBJ2-7; TRBD1 agrees at 10 bases. The DNA for the CDR3 is TGTGCCAGCAGCCAGGGACAGGGGATCAACGAGCAGTACTTC. Translated: CASSQGQGINEQYF.